The next 6 T cell receptor beta chains were all read from a single sample in a study of blood T cell repertoires in COVID-19. Using immunoSEQ multiplex PCR, the repertoire was profiled, and TCRdb retains in-frame clones only, with some absent. The sample has 20,000 to 30,000 clones; 75% to 85% are singletons. The specimen was peripheral blood. These receptors were collected from a human donor in a cohort sampled during active COVID-19.

The rearrangement uses TRBV7-9 and TRBJ2-3, with a possible D match to TRBD1 (6 bases). Trimming took 5 bases from V and 7 from J, leaving 10 bases between them. Per the germline V gene, CDR1 is SEHNR and CDR2 is FQNEAQ (reference sequence). CDR3 size: 12 residues. In DNA, the CDR3 is TGTGCCAGCAGCCTACAGGGAAATACGCAGTATTTT. As protein: CASSLQGNTQYF.

This rearrangement joins TRBV20-1 to TRBJ2-2; D ambiguous. The germline V gene has CDR1 DFQATT and CDR2 SNEGSKA (reference sequence). The CDR3 sequence is 11 residues long. Trimming took 0 bases from V and 8 from J, leaving 4 bases between them. Here the CDR3 DNA reads TGCAGTGCTAGAGAAGCGGGGGAGCTGTTTTTT. Amino acids: CSAREAGELFF.

The gene calls are TRBV29-1 and TRBJ2-3; D is perhaps TRBD2 (6 bases). Per germline, CDR1 SQVTM and CDR2 ANQGSEA. The CDR3 has 15 amino acids. V lost 2 bases and J 3 bases, leaving 15 bases between the germline ends. The CDR3 DNA follows: TGCAGCGTTGAAACGGGGCGGGAAGGGACAGATACGCAGTATTTT. Its protein product is CSVETGREGTDTQYF.

This clone was picked up a small number of times. This chain connects TRBV5-5 to TRBJ2-1; TRBD2 aligns across 10 bases. Germline CDR1 reads SGHKS; CDR2 reads YYEKEE (reference sequence). The CDR3 extends over 16 amino acids. The junction had 4 bases not matched to a gene; V was cut back by 4 bases and J by 0 bases. The CDR3 loop reads CASSLLAGSSYNEQFF. DNA of the CDR3: TGTGCCAGCAGCCTACTAGCGGGGAGCTCCTACAATGAGCAGTTCTTC.

In its sample, this clone was seen once. This chain uses TRBV24-1 with TRBJ2-3, with D possibly matching TRBD2 (6 bases). Trimming left V 2 bases short and J 6 bases short, with 20 bases between. This CDR3 contains 17 residues. Germline V gene data show CDR1 as KGHDR and CDR2 as SFDVKD. The DNA of the CDR3 is TGTGCCACCAGTGATTCCGGGCCAGGGTCTGCGGGGGATACGCAGTATTTT. Translated, it gives CATSDSGPGSAGDTQYF.

The CDR3 DNA reads as TGTGCCAGCAGTTCTCCCGACTCTTCGAACACTGAAGCTTTCTTT. This gives the protein CASSSPDSSNTEAFF. The V gene is TRBV6-5, the J gene TRBJ1-1; D is undetermined. The CDR3 spans 15 residues. Deletions cut 4 bases from V and 1 base from J, with 13 bases between. Germline V gene sequence: CDR1 MNHEY, CDR2 SVGAGI.